One sample yielded the 12 T cell receptor beta chains listed below, sequenced in a study of blood T cell repertoires in COVID-19. TCRdb keeps only in-frame clones here, not all; method: immunoSEQ multiplex PCR. The sample shows 100,000 to 150,000 clones, roughly 80% of them seen only once. Material: PBMCs or T cells enriched from blood (not recorded which). The origin of the receptors is a man aged 35 to 55 with acute COVID-19.

Points on this clone: This sample also contains other DNA sequences that code for the same CDR3. The chain links TRBV28 to TRBJ1-1; 9 nucleotides line up with TRBD1. CDR3 length equals 14 residues. Germline CDR1 reads MDHEN; CDR2 reads SYDVKM. Trimming at V came to 6 bases and at J to 5 bases, leaving 7 bases not matched to a gene. In DNA, the CDR3 is TGTGCCAGCAGCCCCGGACAGGGGAGAACTGAAGCTTTCTTT. It is translated as CASSPGQGRTEAFF.

This clone was recorded once. The CDR3 nucleotides are TGTGCCAGCAGCTGGTCCACGACAGGGTGGTATGAAAAACTGTTTTTT. Its translation is CASSWSTTGWYEKLFF. The chain carries TRBV7-9 and TRBJ1-4; 7 bases match TRBD1. Trimming removed 4 bases from V and 6 bases from J; junction bases left unmatched: 11. The CDR3 loop spans 16 amino acids. The germline V gene has CDR1 SEHNR and CDR2 FQNEAQ (reference sequence).

The rearrangement uses TRBV6-1 and TRBJ2-1; 8 nucleotides match TRBD1. CDR1 is MNHNS and CDR2 is SASEGT in the germline V gene. With 4 bases clipped from V and 3 bases from J, the junction kept 8 bases outside the gene matches. The CDR3 runs to 16 residues. CDR3 loop: CASSVTTGALYNEQFF. The CDR3 region has the DNA TGTGCCAGCAGTGTAACGACAGGGGCCCTCTACAATGAGCAGTTCTTC.

This sequence joins TRBV7-6 and TRBJ1-5; no reliable D call. V dropped 1 base and J dropped 3 bases, with 10 bases sitting between them. CDR1 is SGHVS and CDR2 is FNYEAQ in the germline V gene. This CDR3 has 15 amino acids. The DNA of the CDR3 is TGTGCCAGCAGCTTAGGCGCGGATCTCAATCAGCCCCAGCATTTT. Translated, it gives CASSLGADLNQPQHF.

V is TRBV5-6 and J is TRBJ2-4, with 14 bases fitting TRBD2. Germline V gene data show CDR1 as SGHDT and CDR2 as YYEEEE. The ends lost 2 bases at V and 8 bases at J; junction bases unmatched: 6. The CDR3 loop spans 16 amino acids. CDR3 nucleotide sequence: TGTGCCAGCAGCTTCGCGGGACTAGCGGGAGAGGACATTCAGTACTTC. This encodes CASSFAGLAGEDIQYF.

The gene calls are TRBV6-5 and TRBJ1-4; D is unclear. CDR1 and CDR2 from the germline V gene are MNHEY and SVGAGI. The V and J ends lost 8 bases and 11 bases respectively, with 12 bases between them. The CDR3 totals 11 residues. For the CDR3, the DNA is TGTGCCAGCGGCCAACGGGAGAAACTGTTTTTT. Protein: CASGQREKLFF.

The V and J genes are TRBV6-4 and TRBJ2-3, with TRBD2 matching over 14 bases. CDR3 length: 16 amino acids. Germline V lookup: CDR1 MRHNA, CDR2 SNTAGT. Losses at the gene ends were 2 bases for V and 3 bases for J; bases not matched to a gene: 1. CDR3 protein: CASSDGLAGGTDTQYF. Here the CDR3 DNA reads TGTGCCAGCAGTGACGGACTAGCGGGGGGTACAGATACGCAGTATTTT.

The CDR3 DNA reads TGTGCCACCAGCACCAGGGAATCTGGGGCCAACGTCCTGACTTTC. This gives the protein CATSTRESGANVLTF. The rearrangement uses TRBV15 and TRBJ2-6; the D gene is possibly TRBD1 (5 bases). Germline V CDR1 and CDR2: LNHNV, YYDKDF (reference sequence). V lost 4 bases to trimming and J lost 1 base, with 8 bases between them. The CDR3 length is 15 residues.

This chain joins TRBV18 and TRBJ2-1, with 7 bases that match TRBD2. The CDR3 is 15 amino acids. V shed 6 bases and J 3 bases; nucleotides not matched to a gene: 8. Germline CDR1 and CDR2: KGHSH and LQKENI. The CDR3 sequence: CASSELAGLYNEQFF. CDR3 DNA sequence: TGTGCCAGCTCGGAATTAGCGGGCCTCTACAATGAGCAGTTCTTC.

The chain joins TRBV10-1 to TRBJ2-6; 8 bases agree with TRBD2. In germline, CDR1 is WNHNN, CDR2 SYGVQD (reference sequence). The CDR3 runs 15 residues. The V and J ends lost 11 bases and 0 bases, in that order; junction bases with no gene match: 6. The CDR3 DNA reads TGCGCCTCCGGGGGGGGATACTCTGGGGCCAACGTCCTGACTTTC. Protein product: CASGGGYSGANVLTF.

The rearrangement links TRBV28 to TRBJ1-2; the D gene is possibly TRBD1 (5 bases). V gave up 5 bases and J gave up 4 bases, with 23 bases separating them. The CDR3 contains 17 residues. From germline, CDR1 is MDHEN and CDR2 SYDVKM. For the CDR3, the DNA is TGTGCCAGCAGTCCAGGGCACACCGGCAGCTCAGTCTATGGCTACACCTTC. It is translated as CASSPGHTGSSVYGYTF.

The chain couples TRBV28 to TRBJ1-4; TRBD1 is a possible D gene (6 bases). This CDR3 has 12 residues. Germline V gene sequence: CDR1 MDHEN, CDR2 SYDVKM. Trimming removed 6 bases at V and 6 bases at J, with 8 bases between. The CDR3 bases are TGTGCCAGCAGGTACAGGGATGAAAAACTGTTTTTT. Amino acids: CASRYRDEKLFF.